The following is a T cell receptor beta chain sequence with its context. This sample was included in a study of T cell changes during pregnancy in multiple sclerosis. TCRdb keeps only in-frame clones here, not all; method: immunoSEQ multiplex PCR. Of some 51,000 clones in the sample, 94% are singletons; the top ten hold over 0.4%. Between the trimmed V and J ends, which lost 2 bases and 8 bases, there was a span of 12 bases. This CDR3 comprises 13 residues. CDR1 SNHLY and CDR2 FYNNEI come from the germline V gene. Sequencing used CD4+ T cells from peripheral blood mononuclear cells, obtained in the first trimester of pregnancy. The source is a female donor with multiple sclerosis, enrolled in a pregnancy study. The chain combines TRBV2 with TRBJ1-2; D gene uncertain. CDR3 DNA: TGTGCCAGCAGTGAACAGGCACTGGGCGGCTACACCTTC. Translation gives CASSEQALGGYTF.